The next 17 T cell receptor beta chains were all read from a single sample in a study of OX40 agonist ivuxolimab in advanced cancers. Library generation was performed with the immunoSEQ multiplex PCR assay. In its TCRdb copy, this immuneACCESS table keeps in-frame sequences only and misses some clones. Where compared with another copy, unresolved V genes explain less than half of these, and the others have no known cause. The sample includes tens of thousands of clones, with approximately 90% observed a single time. Jointly, the top ten make up more than 10% of the sample. The source material was CD4+ or CD8+ T cells sorted from blood, sampled in a trial of the OX40 agonist ivuxolimab. Receptors originate from an adult with an advanced solid tumor such as melanoma, head and neck, liver or kidney cancer.

This rearrangement joins TRBV6-5 to TRBJ1-5; tentative D call: TRBD1 (6 bases). The CDR3 is made up of 15 amino acids. Between the trimmed V and J ends, which lost 4 bases and 5 bases, there was a span of 15 bases. The germline CDR1 and CDR2 sequences are MNHEY and SVGAGI. For the CDR3, the DNA is TGTGCCAGCAGTTTCGAACAGGGTGGATATCAGCCCCAGCATTTT. Amino acid sequence: CASSFEQGGYQPQHF.

The chain's CDR3 is CASYFGNTGELFF. The DNA of the CDR3 is TGTGCCAGCTACTTCGGGAACACCGGGGAGCTGTTTTTT. The chain joins TRBV5-4 to TRBJ2-2; the D is unclear. The V gene lost 7 bases and the J gene lost 1 base, with 8 bases spanning the gap. The CDR3 has 13 residues. Germline CDR1 is SGHNT and CDR2 is YYREEE (reference sequence).

V usage is TRBV7-9 and J usage is TRBJ1-1; perhaps TRBD1 as D (5 bases). V lost 2 bases, J lost 7 bases, and 11 bases lay in between. Germline V CDR1 and CDR2: SEHNR, FQNEAQ (reference sequence). CDR3 length: 13 amino acids. CDR3 coding DNA: TGTGCCAGCAGCTTACTAGGGGCAGGTGAAGCTTTCTTT. As protein: CASSLLGAGEAFF.

The V and J genes are TRBV10-3 and TRBJ1-2; tentatively, D is TRBD1 (6 bases). The V and J ends lost 7 bases and 1 base respectively, with 19 bases between them. There are 16 residues in the CDR3. The germline CDR1 and CDR2 sequences are ENHRY and SYGVKD. CDR3 amino acids: CAIKKTGAVLNYGYTF. The DNA for the CDR3 is TGTGCCATCAAAAAGACAGGAGCCGTCCTTAACTATGGCTACACCTTC.

The chain links TRBV19 to TRBJ1-1; D is undetermined. This CDR3 spans 15 amino acids. Germline V gives CDR1 LNHDA, CDR2 SQIVND (reference sequence). V dropped 6 bases and J dropped 0 bases, with 14 bases sitting between them. The CDR3 sequence is CASRLMGSVNTEAFF. The CDR3 region has the DNA TGTGCCAGTAGGCTTATGGGGTCGGTGAACACTGAAGCTTTCTTT.

This clone appeared a single time. The rearrangement joins TRBV6-1 to TRBJ1-2; D not certain. The CDR3 length is 14 residues. V gave up 4 bases and J gave up 4 bases, with 13 bases separating them. Germline V gives CDR1 MNHNS, CDR2 SASEGT. CDR3 DNA sequence: TGTGCCAGCAGTGTGGCACCGGGCGGCTATGGCTACACCTTC. Translation: CASSVAPGGYGYTF.

The chain links TRBV4-3 to TRBJ2-1, with unresolved D. From germline, CDR1 is LGHNA and CDR2 YSLEER. The CDR3 consists of 11 residues. Trimming removed 3 bases from V and 4 bases from J, with 1 base in between. This CDR3 reads CASSHYNEQFF. The CDR3 coding sequence is TGCGCCAGCAGCCATTACAATGAGCAGTTCTTC.

The V and J genes are TRBV7-3 and TRBJ1-2, with 8 bases fitting TRBD1. Germline-derived CDR1 and CDR2 are SGHTA and FQGTGA. The CDR3 contains 16 residues. J gave up 5 bases and V 0 bases, and 8 bases lay outside the gene matches. CDR3 amino acids: CASSLTGQGGKYGYTF. CDR3 in DNA: TGTGCCAGCAGCTTAACCGGACAGGGCGGGAAGTATGGCTACACCTTC.

The chain couples TRBV5-1 to TRBJ1-1; D gene uncertain. The V gene's germline CDR1 is SGHRS and CDR2 YFSETQ. Trimming removed 0 bases at V and 3 bases at J, with 6 bases between. The CDR3 is 13 residues long. CDR3 loop: CASSLVGDTEAFF. In DNA, the CDR3 is TGCGCCAGCAGCTTGGTTGGGGACACTGAAGCTTTCTTT.

J is TRBJ2-5 and V is TRBV6-5; D not resolved. CDR3 length: 14 residues. The germline V gene has CDR1 MNHEY and CDR2 SVGAGI. V lost 2 bases and J 0 bases, leaving 7 bases between the germline ends. The CDR3 DNA reads as TGTGCCAGCAGTTACGGGCGGAACCAAGAGACCCAGTACTTC. It specifies CASSYGRNQETQYF.

This clone has a single count. J is TRBJ2-3 and V is TRBV27; unclear D gene. V gave up 5 bases and J gave up 2 bases, with 8 bases separating them. The CDR3 is 13 amino acids. Germline CDR1 reads MNHEY; CDR2 reads SMNVEV (reference sequence). CDR3 in amino acids: CASSPLFTDTQYF. In DNA, the CDR3 is TGTGCCAGCAGTCCCCTATTCACAGATACGCAGTATTTT.

The gene calls are TRBV5-1 and TRBJ2-6, with 8 positions matching TRBD1. The CDR3 sequence is 17 residues long. J lost 0 bases, V lost 0 bases, and 2 bases had no gene match. Germline CDR1 SGHRS, CDR2 YFSETQ. The CDR3 here is CASSLGTGNSGANVLTF. CDR3 coding DNA: TGCGCCAGCAGCTTGGGGACAGGGAACTCTGGGGCCAACGTCCTGACTTTC.

This clone came up once. The chain joins TRBV10-3 to TRBJ2-1; a possible D gene is TRBD1 (6 bases). The CDR3 runs to 14 residues. In germline, CDR1 is ENHRY, CDR2 SYGVKD. Trimming pared 3 bases from V and 4 bases from J, leaving 10 bases between. CDR3 residues: CAISEGQTYNEQFF. DNA of the CDR3: TGTGCCATCAGTGAAGGACAGACTTACAATGAGCAGTTCTTC.

The chain links TRBV7-9 to TRBJ1-2; no definite D call. CDR1 SEHNR and CDR2 FQNEAQ come from the germline V gene (reference sequence). The CDR3 has 13 amino acids. V was clipped by 0 bases and J by 8 bases, with 10 bases between them. CDR3 in amino acids: CASSLALYPGYTF. CDR3 coding DNA: TGTGCCAGCAGCTTAGCGCTCTACCCCGGCTACACCTTC. The full variable domain, with the rest looked up from reference TRBV7-9 and TRBJ1-2, is DTGVSQNPRHKITKRGQNVTFRCDPISEHNRLYWYRQTLGQGPEFLTYFQNEAQLEKSRLLSDRFSAERPKGSFSTLEIQRTEQGDSAMYLCASSLALYPGYTFGSGTRLTVV.

The chain has TRBV5-4 and TRBJ1-2, with D perhaps TRBD1 (5 bases). CDR1 and CDR2 from the germline V gene are SGHNT and YYREEE (reference sequence). V was shortened by 0 bases and J by 4 bases, with 13 bases between the two germline ends. The length of the CDR3 is 15 residues. CDR3 DNA sequence: TGTGCCAGCAGCTTGGAGGGGCAGGGCTTCTATGGCTACACCTTC. Residues: CASSLEGQGFYGYTF.

The chain carries TRBV20-1 and TRBJ1-1, with D hard to call. The CDR3 contains 11 residues. Germline CDR1 DFQATT, CDR2 SNEGSKA (reference sequence). V was shortened by 3 bases and J by 1 base, with 3 bases between the two germline ends. CDR3 protein: CSASGNTEAFF. The DNA for the CDR3 is TGCAGTGCTAGCGGGAACACTGAAGCTTTCTTT.

This chain connects TRBV4-1 to TRBJ1-1, with D uncertain. CDR1 MGHRA and CDR2 YSYEKL come from the germline V gene. The CDR3 totals 15 residues. Trimming removed 1 base from V and 4 bases from J, with 13 bases in between. The CDR3 loop reads CASSQAPGLGTEAFF. Here the CDR3 DNA reads TGCGCCAGCAGCCAAGCCCCCGGGTTAGGCACTGAAGCTTTCTTT.